This record covers a single T cell receptor (beta chain). Its antigen is unidentified. This sample is drawn from a study of STAT5B mutations in CD4+ large granular lymphocyte leukemia. Study findings and constraints: 8/27 top patient clones versus 2/35 control clones were TRBV06-family.

Controls came from buffy coats of healthy blood donors. CDR1 is MNHEY, CDR2 SMNVEV, per germline (reference sequence). There are 13 residues in the CDR3. V was trimmed by 6 bases and J by 3 bases, leaving 12 bases between them. Here immunoSEQ multiplex PCR was the method, and the copy in TCRdb shows in-frame clones only, minus some. The sample has around 30,000 clones; approximately 81% are singletons. The V and J genes are TRBV27 and TRBJ2-7; a weak D match, TRBD2 (6 bases). The sequenced sample consisted of CD4+ T cells from blood buffy coats. The sequence was obtained from a human donor in good health. The CDR3 DNA is TGTGCCAGCAGAGGCGGACTATACTACGAGCAGTACTTC. This translates into CASRGGLYYEQYF.